This TCR beta chain is drawn from a study of cytomegalovirus exposure and HLA in healthy donors. General study findings and limits: Accurate predictions that matched the HLA-A and HLA-B alleles of most subjects were reportedly made from TCR beta sequences. Presence/absence analyses took donor sequencing depth as roughly uniform.

The PCR was carried out with 60 Vbeta primers and 13 Jbeta primers. Produced via immunoSEQ multiplex PCR; TCRdb's table is partial and in-frame only. The sample lists 110,000 to 150,000 clones, 73% seen once, with approximately 15% in the top ten. V dropped 2 bases and J dropped 7 bases, with 24 bases sitting between them. Germline V gene data show CDR1 as MNHEY and CDR2 as SMNVEV (reference sequence). The CDR3 sequence is 17 residues long. This clone was counted a single time. No antigen is known for it. Unrecorded for this donor was the CMV serostatus. The specimen sequenced was PBMCs. The source is a human donor in good health. This chain joins TRBV27 and TRBJ2-7; no definite D call. The CDR3 DNA is TGTGCCAGCAGTTTAATCCTTCCGCCAAAAATAGTCGGGGAGCAGTACTTC. Its protein is CASSLILPPKIVGEQYF.